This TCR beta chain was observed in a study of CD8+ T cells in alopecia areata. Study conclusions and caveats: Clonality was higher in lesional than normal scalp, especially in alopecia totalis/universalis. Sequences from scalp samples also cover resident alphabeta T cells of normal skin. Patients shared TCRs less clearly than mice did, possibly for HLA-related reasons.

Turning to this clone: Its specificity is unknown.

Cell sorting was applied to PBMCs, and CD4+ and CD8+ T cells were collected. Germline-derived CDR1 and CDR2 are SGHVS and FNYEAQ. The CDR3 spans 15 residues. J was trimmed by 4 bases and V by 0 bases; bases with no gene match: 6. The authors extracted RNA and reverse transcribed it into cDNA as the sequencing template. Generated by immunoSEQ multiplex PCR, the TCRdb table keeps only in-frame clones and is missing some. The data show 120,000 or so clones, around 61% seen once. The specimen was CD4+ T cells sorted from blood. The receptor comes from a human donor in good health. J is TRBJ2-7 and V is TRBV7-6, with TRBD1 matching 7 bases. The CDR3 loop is CASSLARRGLYEQYF. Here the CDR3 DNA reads TGTGCCAGCAGCTTAGCGCGAAGGGGGCTGTACGAGCAGTACTTC.